The T cell receptor (beta chain) described here comes from a study of blood T cell repertoires in COVID-19. Background on the study: COVID-19 samples from acute and convalescent phases originated in the United States, Italy and Spain.

Data came from immunoSEQ multiplex PCR; TCRdb stores just in-frame clones and leaves some out. The sample has some 200,000 clones; 70% to 90% are singletons. This CDR3 has 14 residues. V shed 5 bases, J shed 13 bases, and the junction held 10 bases outside the gene matches. CDR1 is LGHDT, CDR2 YNNKEL, per germline (reference sequence). The receptor was derived from a man in his sixties with active or convalescent COVID-19. The gene calls are TRBV3-1 (or the pseudogene TRBV3-2) and TRBJ2-5, with 13 bases fitting TRBD2. Sample: peripheral blood. The CDR3 DNA follows: TGTGCCAGCAGCAAAGGGACTAGCGGGGCGGATCCGTACTTC. This encodes CASSKGTSGADPYF.